This TCR beta chain was recorded in a study of cytomegalovirus exposure and HLA in healthy donors. Across the whole study: The roughly 120 validation repertoires, a later analysis reported, used the same platform as the approximately 650 first-cohort repertoires.

This clone appeared a few times. Its antigen is as yet unknown. Between the trimmed V and J ends, which lost 2 bases and 3 bases, there was a span of 6 bases. This CDR3 contains 13 residues. Germline CDR1 reads SGHDT; CDR2 reads YYEEEE. Points from the study as a whole: According to a later analysis, TCR clusters from the first cohort tended to co-occur in the 110 or so validation repertoires. Some TCR beta chains (roughly 150 of them) were listed as cytomegalovirus-associated. Reported performance of the classifier showed diagnosis of cytomegalovirus status with high specificity and sensitivity.

Clones were read by immunoSEQ multiplex PCR, and TCRdb kept only the in-frame ones, dropping some. The sample consists of 200,000 or so clones, 84% of them appearing once. The source is a woman in her twenties or thirties in good health and CMV-seropositive. J is TRBJ1-5 and V is TRBV5-6, with no clear D. Sequenced material: PBMCs. The CDR3 here is CASSLQPNQPQHF. As DNA, the CDR3 is TGTGCCAGCAGCTTACAGCCCAATCAGCCCCAGCATTTT.